This entry lists 22 T cell receptor beta chains sequenced from one sample in a study of blood T cell repertoires in COVID-19. Data came from immunoSEQ multiplex PCR; TCRdb stores just in-frame clones and leaves some out. The repertoire consists of hundreds of thousands of clones, with roughly 88% occurring once and the leading ten covering over 1.1%. Input material: peripheral blood. The receptors here all came from a woman younger than 45 with active or convalescent COVID-19.

The table lists this clone with a count of one. The genes are TRBV24-1 and TRBJ2-2; D may be TRBD2 (7 bases). The CDR3 has 11 amino acids. The germline V gene has CDR1 KGHDR and CDR2 SFDVKD. Trimming left V 12 bases short and J 6 bases short, with 10 bases between. CDR3: CAAGAPGELFF. DNA for the CDR3: TGTGCCGCGGGGGCCCCCGGGGAGCTGTTTTTT.

The gene calls are TRBV7-9 and TRBJ1-3; D may be TRBD1 (5 bases). The CDR3 spans 15 residues. CDR1 is SEHNR, CDR2 FQNEAQ, per germline (reference sequence). Trimming removed 0 bases at V and 6 bases at J, with 12 bases between. The CDR3 nucleotides are TGTGCCAGCAGCTTAGCCCCGGGACTTTTAAACACCATATATTTT. Translated, it gives CASSLAPGLLNTIYF.

The rearrangement uses TRBV6-5 and TRBJ2-5; unclear D gene. V lost 2 bases, J lost 0 bases, and 4 bases lay in between. The CDR3 has 13 residues. Germline V gives CDR1 MNHEY, CDR2 SVGAGI. The CDR3 here is CASSYTHQETQYF. The CDR3 nucleotides read TGTGCCAGCAGTTACACTCACCAAGAGACCCAGTACTTC.

J is TRBJ2-2 and V is TRBV9, with 15 bases aligning to TRBD2. Germline CDR1 and CDR2: SGDLS and YYNGEE. The CDR3 has 16 residues. The ends lost 5 bases at V and 5 bases at J; junction bases unmatched: 4. For the CDR3, the DNA is TGTGCCAGCAGGACCGGACTAGCGGGAGGGACCGGGGAGCTGTTTTTT. Protein product: CASRTGLAGGTGELFF.

The V and J genes are TRBV6-6 and TRBJ2-5; the D gene is possibly TRBD2 (6 bases). Trimming removed 8 bases from V and 5 bases from J, with 18 bases in between. The germline V gene encodes CDR1 MNHNY and CDR2 SVGAGI (reference sequence). The CDR3 is made up of 14 amino acids. The CDR3 bases are TGTGCCAGCGAAGTTGGAGGGGTTGGGGAGACCCAGTACTTC. It is translated as CASEVGGVGETQYF.

The chain is built from TRBV7-2 and TRBJ1-6; no firm D call. V lost 5 bases, J lost 10 bases, and 24 bases lay in between. This CDR3 comprises 17 residues. Germline CDR1 SGHTA, CDR2 FQGNSA. In DNA form, the CDR3 reads TGTGCCAGCAGCCCACACGTAAGCCGCGGGTATTGGTCACCCCTCCACTTT. Translation gives CASSPHVSRGYWSPLHF.

V usage is TRBV4-1 and J usage is TRBJ2-7; D is perhaps TRBD1 (6 bases). V was shortened by 6 bases and J by 1 base, with 22 bases between the two germline ends. The CDR3 is 17 amino acids. Germline V lookup: CDR1 MGHRA, CDR2 YSYEKL. The CDR3 nucleotides read TGCGCCAGCAGTCCCTTACCCCGCAGGGGTGCTTCCTACGAGCAGTACTTC. Residues: CASSPLPRRGASYEQYF.

The CDR3 sequence is CASSSGLAGAAYQETQYF. The CDR3 nucleotides read TGTGCCAGCAGCTCAGGACTAGCGGGGGCCGCGTACCAAGAGACCCAGTACTTC. V and J are TRBV7-2 and TRBJ2-5; 13 bases map to TRBD2. Germline V lookup: CDR1 SGHTA, CDR2 FQGNSA. The junction had 8 bases not matched to a gene; V was cut back by 4 bases and J by 0 bases. The CDR3 consists of 18 residues.

This chain joins TRBV5-1 and TRBJ2-1; a weak D match, TRBD2 (6 bases). This CDR3 is 13 amino acids long. Trimming removed 3 bases at V and 5 bases at J, with 9 bases between. Germline CDR1 SGHRS, CDR2 YFSETQ. CDR3 bases: TGCGCCAGCAGCTGGGGGGAAGACAATGAGCAGTTCTTC. It specifies CASSWGEDNEQFF.

The chain carries TRBV4-1 and TRBJ2-1, with 9 bases lining up with TRBD2. V shed 2 bases and J 8 bases; nucleotides not matched to a gene: 13. Germline-derived CDR1 and CDR2 are MGHRA and YSYEKL. This CDR3 has 17 residues. The CDR3 sequence is CASSQKTPGLAVHEQFF. In DNA form, the CDR3 reads TGCGCCAGCAGCCAAAAGACACCGGGACTAGCTGTTCATGAGCAGTTCTTC.

The chain links TRBV19 to TRBJ1-5; 12 positions agree with TRBD1. This CDR3 comprises 16 residues. The V and J ends lost 4 bases and 6 bases, in that order; junction bases with no gene match: 7. Germline CDR1 is LNHDA and CDR2 is SQIVND (reference sequence). The CDR3 sequence is CASSSSGQGAFQPQHF. The CDR3 DNA reads as TGTGCCAGTAGTAGTTCGGGACAGGGGGCTTTTCAGCCCCAGCATTTT. Complete variable domain (other parts from reference TRBV19 and TRBJ1-5): DGGITQSPKYLFRKEGQNVTLSCEQNLNHDAMYWYRQDPGQGLRLIYYSQIVNDFQKGDIAEGYSVSREKKESFPLTVTSAQKNPTAFYLCASSSSGQGAFQPQHFGDGTRLSIL.

The chain has TRBV7-9 and TRBJ2-7, with D possibly TRBD1 on 6 matching bases. Germline V gives CDR1 SEHNR, CDR2 FQNEAQ (reference sequence). This CDR3 is built from 15 residues. V was pared by 1 base and J by 3 bases, with 13 bases between. The CDR3 sequence: CASSLVVGHIYEQYF. DNA of the CDR3: TGTGCCAGCAGCTTAGTCGTGGGACACATCTACGAGCAGTACTTC.

The rearrangement uses TRBV9 and TRBJ2-5; TRBD1 matches 7 bases. The CDR3 extends over 16 amino acids. Losses at the gene ends were 0 bases for V and 1 base for J; bases not matched to a gene: 6. Germline V gene data show CDR1 as SGDLS and CDR2 as YYNGEE. The CDR3 region is CASSVVGTAFQETQYF. In DNA form, the CDR3 reads TGTGCCAGCAGCGTAGTGGGGACAGCGTTCCAAGAGACCCAGTACTTC.

A word on this clone: The same CDR3 can be traced to other DNA sequences in this sample. The chain recombines TRBV4-1 with TRBJ1-1, with a tentative D call TRBD1 (5 bases). Germline CDR1 reads MGHRA; CDR2 reads YSYEKL. The CDR3 contains 13 residues. V lost 4 bases and J lost 1, with 7 bases in between. The CDR3, as DNA: TGCGCCAGCAGCCCTGGACAGAACACTGAAGCTTTCTTT. Protein product: CASSPGQNTEAFF.

The chain combines TRBV30 with TRBJ2-5; no reliable D call. From germline, CDR1 is GTSNPN and CDR2 SVGIG (reference sequence). This CDR3 is 12 amino acids long. V gave up 0 bases and J gave up 2 bases, with 4 bases separating them. The CDR3, as DNA: TGTGCCTGGAGTGTTCAGCAAGAGACCCAGTACTTC. Translating it yields CAWSVQQETQYF.

The CDR3, as DNA: TGTGCCAGCAGCCAAGATCAAGACAGCTCCTACGAGCAGTACTTC. It encodes CASSQDQDSSYEQYF. The V gene is TRBV4-2, the J gene TRBJ2-7; TRBD1 is a possible D gene (5 bases). The CDR3 is made up of 15 amino acids. The V gene lost 0 bases and the J gene lost 0 bases, with 9 bases spanning the gap. Germline loops: CDR1 LGHNA, CDR2 YNFKEQ.

The genes are TRBV5-1 and TRBJ1-2, with D possibly matching TRBD1 (5 bases). This CDR3 has 13 residues. Between the trimmed V and J ends, which lost 4 bases and 4 bases, there was a span of 11 bases. CDR1 and CDR2 (germline): SGHRS, YFSETQ. In nucleotides, the CDR3 is TGCGCCAGCAGCCGAGGGGAGGGCTATGGCTACACCTTC. Its protein is CASSRGEGYGYTF.

This chain links TRBV2 with TRBJ1-2, with TRBD1 as a possible D gene (6 bases). Trimming pared 6 bases from V and 1 base from J, leaving 30 bases between. The CDR3 spans 20 residues. CDR1 and CDR2 from the germline V gene are SNHLY and FYNNEI. CDR3 DNA sequence: TGTGCCAGCAGGCCCTCAAAATCTAGCCACCGGGACATCCTTAACTATGGCTACACCTTC. Encoded protein: CASRPSKSSHRDILNYGYTF. Full variable domain (remainder filled in from reference TRBV2 and TRBJ1-2): EPEVTQTPSHQVTQMGQEVILRCVPISNHLYFYWYRQILGQKVEFLVSFYNNEISEKSEIFDDQFSVERPDGSNFTLKIRSTKLEDSAMYFCASRPSKSSHRDILNYGYTFGSGTRLTVV.

The genes are TRBV19 and TRBJ2-7; no definite D call. From germline, CDR1 is LNHDA and CDR2 SQIVND (reference sequence). The V and J ends lost 4 bases and 0 bases respectively, with 10 bases between them. This CDR3 has 14 residues. For the CDR3, the DNA is TGTGCCAGTAGTACGGCGAGGAGCTCCTACGAGCAGTACTTC. Its translation: CASSTARSSYEQYF.

The chain has TRBV19 and TRBJ2-7, with 8 bases that match TRBD2. Trimming cost V 3 bases and J 6 bases; bases outside gene matches: 1. This CDR3 has 12 residues. Germline V lookup: CDR1 LNHDA, CDR2 SQIVND (reference sequence). CDR3 region: CASSIGRGEQYF. The CDR3 DNA follows: TGTGCCAGTAGTATCGGGAGGGGCGAGCAGTACTTC.

The chain has TRBV9 and TRBJ1-4; a weak D match, TRBD1 (5 bases). CDR1 is SGDLS, CDR2 YYNGEE, per germline. Trimming removed 7 bases at V and 3 bases at J, with 13 bases between. The CDR3 runs to 14 residues. In DNA, the CDR3 is TGTGCCAGCGCCTCGGGGGGACCTAATGAAAAACTGTTTTTT. Translated: CASASGGPNEKLFF. Full variable domain (remainder filled in from reference TRBV9 and TRBJ1-4): DSGVTQTPKHLITATGQRVTLRCSPRSGDLSVYWYQQSLDQGLQFLIQYYNGEERAKGNILERFSAQQFPDLHSELNLSSLELGDSALYFCASASGGPNEKLFFGSGTQLSVL.

This rearrangement joins TRBV13 to TRBJ2-1, with D unclear. Germline CDR1 PRHDT, CDR2 FYEKMQ (reference sequence). The CDR3 loop spans 13 amino acids. V dropped 7 bases and J dropped 7 bases, with 14 bases sitting between them. In nucleotides, the CDR3 is TGTGCCAGCATGGTAGCCGCCAATAATGAGCAGTTCTTC. Translated: CASMVAANNEQFF.